This T cell receptor beta chain was recorded in a study of early T cells in non-severe SARS-CoV-2 infection. On the study more broadly: Chains from this unsorted whole-blood bulk RNA could not be paired. Study outcomes and limitations: Anti-spike CD8 responses were favored by VDJdb matching, which missed private and CD4 specificities.

The CDR3 spans 15 residues. Trimming cost V 1 base and J 0 bases, with 8 bases left between them. CDR1 LGHNA and CDR2 YSLEER come from the germline V gene. Individually, cDNA molecules had unique molecular identifiers attached to them. TCRdb redid the calling of the 5' RACE reads with MiXCR, one entry per CDR3 protein. The sample contains some 64,000 distinct CDR3 sequences, 10% to 11% of which appear only once. This clonotype has ten or more counts. Its specificity is not known. The TCR originated in an adult who was a healthcare worker with PCR-confirmed SARS-CoV-2 infection or an uninfected control (not recorded which). The source material was whole blood. The chain couples TRBV4-3 to TRBJ2-3, with D possibly matching TRBD2 (5 bases). The CDR3 reads CASSQVWTSTDTQYF. The CDR3 DNA reads TGCGCCAGCAGCCAAGTTTGGACTAGCACAGATACGCAGTATTTT.